This note documents a single T cell receptor beta chain sequence. The antigen is unknown. Generated by immunoSEQ multiplex PCR, the TCRdb table keeps only in-frame clones and is missing some. The data show some 170,000 clones, approximately 94% seen once. Germline CDR1 SGHRS, CDR2 YFSETQ. The CDR3 length is 14 residues. Trimming took off 0 bases at V and 2 bases at J, with 8 bases between the two ends. The data originate from a study of T cell responses to AZD1222 COVID-19 vaccine. Study results and caveats: Clonal diversity may have been underestimated in mostly white British donors. Spike-wide coverage was observed for vaccine-associated CD4 TCRs, with dominant responses at 160-218 and 743-854. No repertoire was sampled before or during the peak T cell response, only after it.

V and J are TRBV5-1 and TRBJ1-1; D call uncertain. The TCR was taken from an adult in good health. The sample was peripheral blood, taken on day 0 of AZD1222 vaccination. The CDR3 sequence is CASSLDASNTEAFF. CDR3 DNA sequence: TGCGCCAGCAGCTTGGATGCTAGCAACACTGAAGCTTTCTTT.